A selection of T cell receptor beta chains follows, all from one sample in a study of breast tumors, draining lymph nodes, adjacent tissues. In TCRdb, the multiplex PCR reads were re-called with MiXCR into one record per CDR3 protein. The sample holds some 17,000 distinct CDR3 sequences, just under 45% seen once. Sequencing used tumor-adjacent breast tissue. These receptor sequences come from a female donor with breast cancer. Some clones in this sample may be carry-over from other donors' samples. The CDR3 runs from the conserved cysteine through the conserved F or W. A D gene is named only where the DNA matches it firmly. Clone size is stated in some rows and not others, as once, few, many or a class when expanded.

d_call j_call clone_size v_call cdr3_nt cdr3_aa
TRBD2 TRBJ2-3 many TRBV4-3 TGCGCCAGCAGCCAAGATCGGACTAGAACCCATGTCAATACGCAGTATTTT CASSQDRTRTHVNTQYF
TRBD1 TRBJ1-6 . TRBV15 TGTGCCACCAGCAGTGCCGGAGACAGGGGGCAATCACCCCTCCACTTT CATSSAGDRGQSPLHF
. TRBJ2-6 many TRBV19 TGTGCCAGTACCGGGACATCGTCTGGGGCCAACGTCCTGACTTTC CASTGTSSGANVLTF
. TRBJ2-2 medium-sized TRBV7-9 TGTGCCAGCAGCGAGGACAGTCATACCGGGGAGCTGTTTTTT CASSEDSHTGELFF
TRBD1 TRBJ2-7 . TRBV6-5 TGTGCCAGCAGTTACGGGGACAGGGGCTACGAGCAGTACTTC CASSYGDRGYEQYF
TRBD1 TRBJ2-7 . TRBV5-1 TGCGCCAGCAGCTTGGCGACAGGGCTCTCCTACGAGCAGTACTTC CASSLATGLSYEQYF
TRBD1 TRBJ1-5 . TRBV5-1 TGCGCCAGCAGCCCAGGCGGGACAGGGGGCATTCAGCCCCAGCATTTT CASSPGGTGGIQPQHF
. TRBJ2-1 many TRBV4-1 TGCGCCAGCAGCCAAGATCCCCCGGAGGCCTCCTACAATGAGCAGTTCTTC CASSQDPPEASYNEQFF
. TRBJ2-3 . TRBV6-2/TRBV6-3 TGTGCCAGCGGAGGGGCGGGGATGGCTACGCAGTATTTT CASGGAGMATQYF
TRBD1 TRBJ2-7 . TRBV7-9 TGTGCCAGCAGCGTTGATGACAGGGGATACGAGCAGTACTTC CASSVDDRGYEQYF
. TRBJ2-1 medium-sized TRBV2 TGTGCCAGCATGGTGGGGTTGGCGTTCTTC CASMVGLAFF
TRBD1 TRBJ1-2 medium-sized TRBV4-2 TGTGCCAGCAGCCAAGCCGGGACAGGGGCTGGCTACACCTTC CASSQAGTGAGYTF
TRBD1 TRBJ1-2 . TRBV2 TGTGCCAGCTGTGGAACAGGGGGCGGCAACTATGGCTACACCTTC CASCGTGGGNYGYTF
. TRBJ1-2 many TRBV6-5 TGTGCCAGCAGTCACTCCGGGGGGAGGTATGGCTACACCTTC CASSHSGGRYGYTF
. TRBJ1-3 . TRBV20-1 TGCAGTGCTAGAGATTTCGGGGACGCTGGAAACACCATATATTTT CSARDFGDAGNTIYF
. TRBJ2-5 many TRBV3-1 TGTGCCAGCAGCCTCCTGGGAATTTACCAAGAGACCCAGTACTTC CASSLLGIYQETQYF
TRBD1 TRBJ1-1 many TRBV7-9 TGTGCCAGCAGCTTATGGACAGGGACGGGCACTGAAGCTTTCTTT CASSLWTGTGTEAFF
TRBD2 TRBJ2-3 . TRBV10-3 TGTGCCATCAGTGCGACTAGCGGGGCATCAGATACGCAGTATTTT CAISATSGASDTQYF
TRBD1 TRBJ1-1 few TRBV18 TGTGCCAGCTCACCCGGACAGGCGATGAACACTGAAGCTTTCTTT CASSPGQAMNTEAFF
TRBD2 TRBJ2-5 many TRBV5-1 TGCGCCAGCACCCTGACTAGCGGGTCTCACGAGACCCAGTACTTC CASTLTSGSHETQYF
. TRBJ2-3 many TRBV7-2 TGTGCCAGCAGCTTATACCCGCACACAGATACGCAGTATTTT CASSLYPHTDTQYF
. TRBJ1-6 many TRBV5-5 TGTGCCAGCAGCTTGGCCAGGGGCCCGAATTCACCCCTCCACTTT CASSLARGPNSPLHF
TRBD1 TRBJ2-2 many TRBV6-1 TGTGCCAGCAATTGGGACAGGGAAACCGGGGAGCTGTTTTTT CASNWDRETGELFF
. TRBJ1-2 many TRBV14 TGTGCCAGCAGCCAAGATTCCACAGCCTATGGCTACACCTTC CASSQDSTAYGYTF
. TRBJ2-1 once TRBV11-2 TGTGCCAGCAGCTTAGTAGTCGGGACGGCCGGGCGGAATGAGCAGTTCTTC CASSLVVGTAGRNEQFF
. TRBJ1-1 many TRBV18 TGTGCCAGCTCACTGGCGGGGGGGACTGAAGCTTTCTTT CASSLAGGTEAFF
. TRBJ1-2 large TRBV20-1 TGCAGTGCTAGAGACCCGACCGCCCTGGGGGGTGGCTACACCTTC CSARDPTALGGGYTF
. TRBJ2-5 few TRBV5-6 TGTGCCAGCAGCTCGGGACTCGCGGAAGAGACCCAGTACTTC CASSSGLAEETQYF
TRBD1 TRBJ2-1 . TRBV6-5 TGTGCCAGCAGTTACTTGACAGGGGAGTATAGGGAGCAGTTCTTC CASSYLTGEYREQFF
. TRBJ1-4 . TRBV2 TGTGCCAGCAGTGAACAGGGGATTGCCGGTGAAAAACTGTTTTTT CASSEQGIAGEKLFF
. TRBJ1-4 . TRBV11-2 TGTGCCAGCAGCCCCATGGGGGGCTCGAATGAAAAACTGTTTTTT CASSPMGGSNEKLFF
TRBD2 TRBJ2-3 medium-sized TRBV2 TGTGCCAGCAAGCCGACTAGCGGTTACACAGATACGCAGTATTTT CASKPTSGYTDTQYF
TRBD2 TRBJ2-7 medium-sized TRBV5-6 TGTGCCAGCAGCCGCGGGGGGCAACACTCCTACGAGCAGTACTTC CASSRGGQHSYEQYF
TRBD1 TRBJ1-5 medium-sized TRBV2 TGTGCCAGCAGTCTGGCAGGGGGCCAGCCCCAGCATTTT CASSLAGGQPQHF
TRBD1 TRBJ1-1 many TRBV20-1 TGCAGTGCTAGAGATCAGGCAGGGGGAGTTTCTGAAGCTTTCTTT CSARDQAGGVSEAFF
. TRBJ2-4 . TRBV20-1 TGCAGTGCTAGTCAGGGATGGGGAAACATTCAGTACTTC CSASQGWGNIQYF
TRBD2 TRBJ2-7 once TRBV7-9 TGTGCCAGCAGCTACAGGTCGGGAGGGTCGTACGAGCAGTACTTC CASSYRSGGSYEQYF
. TRBJ2-1 medium-sized TRBV7-9 TGTGCCAGCAGCTTCCGGGACGCCGGCTACAATGAGCAGTTCTTC CASSFRDAGYNEQFF
TRBD1 TRBJ1-5 . TRBV5-4 TGTGCCAGCAGCTTGGGGGGACAGGGAAGCAATCAGCCCCAGCATTTT CASSLGGQGSNQPQHF
. TRBJ2-1 . TRBV11-2 TGTGCCAGCAGCGCCGCGGGGCCCTCTGGCAATGAGCAGTTCTTC CASSAAGPSGNEQFF
. TRBJ2-7 . TRBV11-2 TGTGCCAGCAGCTTGGGTTCTAGCGAGTCGAGGGAGCAGTACTTC CASSLGSSESREQYF
. TRBJ2-7 . TRBV7-2 TGTGCCAGCAGCTTAAAAAGGGGGAGCGAGCAGTACTTC CASSLKRGSEQYF
. TRBJ1-3 medium-sized TRBV5-5 TGTGCCAGCAGCTTAGGGTGGACTGGAAACACCATATATTTT CASSLGWTGNTIYF
. TRBJ2-1 . TRBV7-3 TGTGCCAGCAGCTCTCAACCGGCGGAATTCCTTGAAAAGCAGTTCTTC CASSSQPAEFLEKQFF
. TRBJ1-6 medium-sized TRBV9 TGTGCCAGCAGCGTAAGGTCAGATAATTCACCCCTCCACTTT CASSVRSDNSPLHF
. TRBJ2-1 . TRBV7-8 TGTGCCAGCAGCGGTAGTGGGGCCAGATACAATGAGCGGTTCTTC CASSGSGARYNERFF
TRBD1 TRBJ2-3 medium-sized TRBV29-1 TGCAGCGTTGAGGACGACAGGGCCCCAGATACGCAGTATTTT CSVEDDRAPDTQYF
. TRBJ1-5 . TRBV15 TGTGCCACCAGCAGAGATAAGGGGTTTAATCAGCCCCAGCATTTT CATSRDKGFNQPQHF
. TRBJ1-2 few TRBV6-5 TGTGCCAGCAGTCTCCGGGAGACTAACTATGGCTACACCTTC CASSLRETNYGYTF
TRBD2 TRBJ2-1 many TRBV12-3/TRBV12-4 TGTGCCAGCAGTTTATTTTGGACTAGCGGTGACTCCTACAATGAGCAGTTCTTC CASSLFWTSGDSYNEQFF